The source of this T cell receptor beta chain is a study of blood T cell repertoires in COVID-19 (TCRdb year 2020). Concerning the study at large: The collaborator samples originated in the United States, Italy and Spain and spanned the acute and convalescent phases of COVID-19. The material from the prospective study consisted of cDNA or gDNA derived from T cells, B-cell-depleted T cells, or PBMCs. The dataset comprised deeply sampled blood TCRbeta repertoires from subjects exposed to, actively infected with, or recovered from COVID-19. A freely available public database, intended as a resource for researchers studying the immune response to SARS-CoV-2, is where the repertoires were released. Samples came from the ongoing ImmuneRACE study (first 160 participants) plus 1,254 subjects from 6 global collaborators. The sample metadata nearly always contained a de-identified subject ID, COVID-19 status, age in years and sex. Where available, HLA class I and class II types were taken from metadata supplied by the sample provider and were not determined by assay-based typing. Beyond this particular receptor, the publication reports: The amount of clinical and demographic metadata varied by source and participant and was provided uncurated.

For CDR1 and CDR2, the germline V gene (reference sequence) lists LNHDA and SQIVND. From V the trimming removes 5 bases and from J it removes 4 bases, while the gene matches leave 6 bases of the junction unaccounted for. Spanning cysteine to phenylalanine, the CDR3 consists of 14 amino acids. CDR3 DNA only is kept here, 42 bases in frame from base 1. TCRbeta CDR3 regions were amplified from genomic DNA using the immunoSEQ Assay, a bias-controlled multiplex PCR. The study's processing was this. Nucleated cell counts per sample were estimated from amplification of reference gene primers within the assay. To quantify the absolute abundance of each unique TCRbeta CDR3 rearrangement, sequence reads were collapsed and filtered. For each sample, productive Simpson clonality was calculated by taking the square root of Simpson's diversity index across productive rearrangements. The table was pulled from immuneACCESS by TCRdb, which kept in-frame rearrangements only. Such tables lose some clones; where checked, under half of the loss comes from unresolved V genes, and the rest has no known cause. Clone size and the V and J calls come from that table; the DNA yielded D and trimming. Within this sample are more than 90,000 clones, with around 80% of them counted one time only. Nearly 0.85% of the sample is held by the ten biggest clonotypes.

Collaborating institutions collected whole blood in K2EDTA tubes following their own protocols. For TCRbeta analysis, collaborator samples were shipped as frozen whole blood, as isolated PBMCs, or as DNA extracted from either sample type. This clone has only one observation. Its antigen target is currently unknown. Nothing much larger sits one base from this clone, and base qualities are not available. The sequenced sample consisted of peripheral blood. The receptor's source is a woman in her seventies with acute or convalescent COVID-19. This sequence uses TRBV19 and TRBJ1-1, and TRBD1 aligns with 8 junction nucleotides. The nucleotide sequence reads as follows: TGTGCCAGTAGTTTGGACAGGGAGGGCACTGAAGCTTTCTTT. This codes for CASSLDREGTEAFF.